The rows below give T cell receptor beta chains drawn from one sample of a study of blood T cells in healthy people across ages. One entry per CDR3 protein, called by TCRdb with MiXCR from the 5' RACE reads. This table holds roughly 800,000 distinct CDR3 sequences, roughly 25% found once. A further study also used this sample, focusing on T cells of mothers and their children.

The sequencing input was blood. The receptors derive from a boy younger than 18 in good health. Both conserved end residues are part of each CDR3. The order of the fields is V gene, CDR3 protein.

v_call: TRBV3-1
cdr3_aa: CASSQDRGLPYEQYF

v_call: TRBV2
cdr3_aa: CASREQGEQYF

v_call: TRBV28
cdr3_aa: CASSPPGQGTLGQFF

v_call: TRBV6-1
cdr3_aa: CASSEQTETQYF

v_call: TRBV4-1
cdr3_aa: CASSQPARGLNEQYF

v_call: TRBV5-1
cdr3_aa: CASSPSTGPNQPQHF

v_call: TRBV11-2
cdr3_aa: CASSRGTSGANVLTF

v_call: TRBV7-9
cdr3_aa: CASSLSRATEAFF

v_call: TRBV7-9
cdr3_aa: CASSIRDGNQLQHF

v_call: TRBV6-1
cdr3_aa: CASSVTSGGPYNEQFF

v_call: TRBV7-9
cdr3_aa: CASSLRANQPQHF

v_call: TRBV4-1
cdr3_aa: CASSQRGANTGELFF

v_call: TRBV14
cdr3_aa: CASSQDSWGATSYEQYF

v_call: TRBV6-1
cdr3_aa: CAALGSYSNQPQHF

v_call: TRBV20-1
cdr3_aa: CSAQRDDGYTF

v_call: TRBV6-5
cdr3_aa: CASSYRRPPNGYTF

v_call: TRBV5-1
cdr3_aa: CASSLAVEPGGEKLFF

v_call: TRBV12-3/TRBV12-4
cdr3_aa: CASSFSPEAGQPQHF

v_call: TRBV7-2
cdr3_aa: CASSKGPGLAGVRTDTQYF

v_call: TRBV5-5
cdr3_aa: CASSRTSGGNTGELFF

v_call: TRBV13
cdr3_aa: CASRARGDTEAFF

v_call: TRBV3-1
cdr3_aa: CASSAGTGVFNEQFF

v_call: TRBV5-1
cdr3_aa: CASSSGQANEKLFF

v_call: TRBV3-1
cdr3_aa: CASSQDMTGGKTQYF

v_call: TRBV9
cdr3_aa: CASSSPSSLPDTDTQYF

v_call: TRBV10-3
cdr3_aa: CAISGQGLTTYGYTF

v_call: TRBV12-3/TRBV12-4
cdr3_aa: CASRPIRRVSTDTQYF

v_call: TRBV28
cdr3_aa: CASSKDRAGGQETQYF

v_call: TRBV7-9
cdr3_aa: CASSFGRPPGVNEQFF

v_call: TRBV5-1
cdr3_aa: CASSSPSAGRQETQYF

v_call: TRBV4-1
cdr3_aa: CASSQTKGWSRGANVLTF

v_call: TRBV29-1
cdr3_aa: CSAQRTDTDTQYF

v_call: TRBV12-3/TRBV12-4
cdr3_aa: CASSHGQGPPYGYTF

v_call: TRBV7-9
cdr3_aa: CASSLGGRINEKLFF

v_call: TRBV7-2
cdr3_aa: CASSLEFSGGWNEQFF

v_call: TRBV7-9
cdr3_aa: CASSFLTGYEQYF

v_call: TRBV7-3
cdr3_aa: CASSLRSEEQGVYEQYF

v_call: TRBV12-3/TRBV12-4
cdr3_aa: CASSFPRNIQYF

v_call: TRBV5-1
cdr3_aa: CASSLGGTGPNTEAFF

v_call: TRBV7-9
cdr3_aa: CASNPGRRPTDTQYF

v_call: TRBV5-1
cdr3_aa: CASSLEGRSHTDTQYF

v_call: TRBV7-8
cdr3_aa: CASSLALTEETQYF

v_call: TRBV20-1
cdr3_aa: CSASRPSCYEQYF

v_call: TRBV7-2
cdr3_aa: CASSLGQGALGGEQFF

v_call: TRBV3-1
cdr3_aa: CASSQPDGGETQYF

v_call: TRBV27
cdr3_aa: CASSLRLAGTRNEQFF

v_call: TRBV2
cdr3_aa: CASSLRHKAFSGANVLTF

v_call: TRBV28
cdr3_aa: CASSTQGISGNTIYF

v_call: TRBV5-1
cdr3_aa: CASSLVAAGQETQYF

v_call: TRBV30
cdr3_aa: CAWSLQGEAFF

v_call: TRBV20-1
cdr3_aa: CSATSTGANTEAFF

v_call: TRBV12-3/TRBV12-4
cdr3_aa: CASSLQGAHYGQYF

v_call: TRBV6-5
cdr3_aa: CASSYSPGNQPQHF

v_call: TRBV5-5
cdr3_aa: CASSSGTSGLQETQYF

v_call: TRBV5-1
cdr3_aa: CASSLVRDRGQNTEAFF